This record covers a single T cell receptor (beta chain). The antigen is unknown. The CDR3 is 15 amino acids. V lost 6 bases and J lost 7; bases outside the gene matches: 13. Germline V gives CDR1 DFQATT, CDR2 SNEGSKA (reference sequence). These data are taken from a study of response to subunit inactivated influenza vaccine. TCRdb redid the calling of the RT-PCR reads with MiXCR, one entry per CDR3 protein. Of about half a million distinct CDR3 sequences in the sample, roughly 8.2% were seen once. Study outcomes and limitations: The authors proposed limited new T cell recruitment per seasonal influenza vaccination.

Material: PBMCs from blood, obtained around 25 months after vaccination. The origin of this receptor is a man aged 50-75 years who received an inactivated influenza vaccine. The chain combines TRBV20-1 with TRBJ2-1; 9 nucleotides line up with TRBD2. CDR3 residues: CSAFFAGGHLNEQFF. CDR3 nucleotides: TGCAGTGCCTTCTTTGCGGGAGGGCACTTAAATGAGCAGTTCTTC.